One and the same sample provided the 24 T cell receptor beta chains below, sequenced in a study of T cell clonotyping in hematopoietic cell transplantation. Clones were sequenced by immunoSEQ multiplex PCR, and TCRdb holds only the in-frame ones, with some missing. Of about 36,000 clones in the sample, approximately 88% were seen once. What was sequenced was peripheral blood mononuclear cells. Receptor source: a woman aged 40 to 50 in good health. Some clones in this sample may be carry-over from other donors' samples.

The CDR3 bases are TGTGCCAGCAGACTGACAGTCGCTGGGGCCAACGTCCTGACTTTC. Protein sequence: CASRLTVAGANVLTF. V and J are TRBV2 and TRBJ2-6; a possible D gene is TRBD1 (5 bases). CDR1 and CDR2 (germline): SNHLY, FYNNEI. This CDR3 is built from 15 residues. V lost 6 bases and J 2 bases, leaving 11 bases between the germline ends.

The rearrangement uses TRBV29-1 and TRBJ1-2; maybe TRBD1 (6 bases). The CDR3 covers 14 residues. Trimming took 4 bases from V and 0 from J, leaving 12 bases between them. From germline, CDR1 is SQVTM and CDR2 ANQGSEA. In nucleotides, the CDR3 is TGCAGCGTTGCCTCCCCAGGGGCTAACTATGGCTACACCTTC. This gives the protein CSVASPGANYGYTF.

V and J are TRBV11-2 and TRBJ2-1; D perhaps matches TRBD2 (6 bases). Germline loops: CDR1 SGHAT, CDR2 FQNNGV. The V end lost 1 base, the J end lost 5 bases, and 6 bases lay between the germline ends. CDR3 length equals 13 residues. CDR3 amino acids: CASSLGGDNEQFF. The CDR3 nucleotides are TGTGCCAGCAGCTTAGGGGGGGACAATGAGCAGTTCTTC.

CDR3 residues: CASSLRESFWEKLFF. In nucleotides, the CDR3 is TGTGCCAGCAGCTTACGGGAATCCTTTTGGGAAAAACTGTTTTTT. The chain couples TRBV5-6 to TRBJ1-4; D is undetermined. This CDR3 contains 15 residues. The germline V and J ends were trimmed by 2 bases and 8 bases, with 16 bases remaining between them. Germline V lookup: CDR1 SGHDT, CDR2 YYEEEE. Supplemented by reference TRBV5-6 and TRBJ1-4, the full variable domain reads DAGVTQSPTHLIKTRGQQVTLRCSPKSGHDTVSWYQQALGQGPQFIFQYYEEEERQRGNFPDRFSGHQFPNYSSELNVNALLLGDSALYLCASSLRESFWEKLFFGSGTQLSVL.

The chain joins TRBV6-5 to TRBJ1-1; 7 bases are shared with TRBD1. Losses at the gene ends were 6 bases for V and 4 bases for J; bases not matched to a gene: 8. This CDR3 is built from 14 residues. Germline V gene lookup returns CDR1 MNHEY and CDR2 SVGAGI. This CDR3 is CASRSNRGATEAFF. As DNA, the CDR3 is TGTGCCAGCAGGAGCAACAGGGGTGCCACTGAAGCTTTCTTT.

The gene calls are TRBV13 and TRBJ1-1, with a possible D match to TRBD1 (6 bases). V gave up 0 bases and J gave up 6 bases, with 11 bases separating them. This CDR3 comprises 14 residues. Germline V gene sequence: CDR1 PRHDT, CDR2 FYEKMQ (reference sequence). The DNA for the CDR3 is TGTGCCAGCAGCTTAGGTTTCGGGGGCCCTGAAGCTTTCTTT. Protein sequence: CASSLGFGGPEAFF.

The J gene is TRBJ1-4, the V gene TRBV6-5, with D possibly matching TRBD1 (5 bases). Trimming shortened V by 0 bases and J by 12 bases, and 11 bases separated the two germline ends. Germline CDR1 and CDR2: MNHEY and SVGAGI. The length of the CDR3 is 13 residues. The chain's CDR3 is CASSYSTQGQLFF. The DNA of the CDR3 is TGTGCCAGCAGTTACTCAACTCAGGGCCAACTGTTTTTT.

This rearrangement joins TRBV5-1 to TRBJ1-5, with D tentatively TRBD1 (6 bases). The CDR3 totals 17 residues. V was clipped by 0 bases and J by 2 bases, with 15 bases between them. Germline CDR1 SGHRS, CDR2 YFSETQ. CDR3 loop: CASSLGPSGTRNQPQHF. DNA of the CDR3: TGCGCCAGCAGCTTGGGACCCTCTGGGACACGCAATCAGCCCCAGCATTTT.

The V and J genes are TRBV18 and TRBJ2-7, with 7 positions matching TRBD1. J was trimmed by 0 bases and V by 4 bases; bases with no gene match: 6. CDR3 size: 15 residues. CDR1 KGHSH and CDR2 LQKENI come from the germline V gene. DNA of the CDR3: TGTGCCAGCTCACGCCCAGCAGGGGGCTCCTACGAGCAGTACTTC. Amino acid sequence: CASSRPAGGSYEQYF. Filled out from reference TRBV18 and TRBJ2-7, the complete variable domain reads NAGVMQNPRHLVRRRGQEARLRCSPMKGHSHVYWYRQLPEEGLKFMVYLQKENIIDESGMPKERFSAEFPKEGPSILRIQQVVRGDSAAYFCASSRPAGGSYEQYFGPGTRLTVT.

The V call is TRBV7-2, the J call TRBJ2-7; D possibly corresponds to TRBD1 (6 bases). The CDR3 extends over 14 amino acids. V was shortened by 6 bases and J by 6 bases, with 18 bases between the two germline ends. Germline values: CDR1 SGHTA, CDR2 FQGNSA. CDR3 protein: CASSKGGRGTEQYF. CDR3 nucleotide sequence: TGTGCCAGCAGTAAAGGGGGTCGAGGGACCGAGCAGTACTTC.

The rearrangement links TRBV4-2 to TRBJ2-5; 10 nucleotides align to TRBD2. J was trimmed by 5 bases and V by 2 bases; bases with no gene match: 11. The CDR3 is made up of 17 amino acids. Germline V gives CDR1 LGHNA, CDR2 YNFKEQ. CDR3 in DNA: TGTGCCAGCAGCCAAACATCCCTAGCGGGAGCGCAGGAGACCCAGTACTTC. It is translated as CASSQTSLAGAQETQYF.

This rearrangement joins TRBV4-3 to TRBJ2-2, with 7 bases matching TRBD1. The germline gives CDR1 LGHNA, CDR2 YSLEER. The CDR3 loop spans 14 amino acids. V lost 6 bases to trimming and J lost 3 bases; unmatched junction nucleotides: 4. The CDR3 reads CASRTGWDTGELFF. CDR3 nucleotides: TGCGCCAGCAGGACAGGGTGGGACACCGGGGAGCTGTTTTTT.

The chain joins TRBV10-3 to TRBJ1-1; D gene unclear. The CDR3 sequence is 15 residues long. The V end lost 5 bases, the J end lost 6 bases, and 19 bases lay between the germline ends. Germline V gene sequence: CDR1 ENHRY, CDR2 SYGVKD. The DNA of the CDR3 is TGTGCCATCAGTTCCTTGGCCCCGACGCGGGCTGAAGCTTTCTTT. It specifies CAISSLAPTRAEAFF.

The chain recombines TRBV4-3 with TRBJ1-4; D may be TRBD1 (6 bases). The CDR3 has 15 amino acids. Trimming took off 5 bases at V and 7 bases at J, with 17 bases between the two ends. The germline CDR1 and CDR2 sequences are LGHNA and YSLEER. The CDR3 DNA reads TGCGCCAGCAGCTCAGGGGTACAGGCTGGTGAAAAACTGTTTTTT. Residues: CASSSGVQAGEKLFF.

The chain employs TRBV7-3 and TRBJ1-1; 9 bases map to TRBD1. The CDR3 runs to 14 residues. J lost 4 bases, V lost 2 bases, and 2 bases had no gene match. Germline V gene sequence: CDR1 SGHTA, CDR2 FQGTGA. The CDR3 sequence is CASSLPGQGTEAFF. DNA of the CDR3: TGTGCCAGCAGCTTACCGGGACAGGGCACTGAAGCTTTCTTT.

This rearrangement joins TRBV18 to TRBJ2-7, with TRBD2 matching over 12 bases. CDR1 is KGHSH, CDR2 LQKENI, per germline. This CDR3 has 16 residues. The J segment lost 2 bases and the V segment lost 1 base, leaving 3 bases of the junction unmatched. DNA for the CDR3: TGTGCCAGCTCACCACTCGCTAGCGGGAGGGCCTACGAGCAGTACTTC. Protein sequence: CASSPLASGRAYEQYF.

This chain links TRBV5-1 with TRBJ1-2, with 8 positions matching TRBD1. This CDR3 comprises 15 residues. Germline-derived CDR1 and CDR2 are SGHRS and YFSETQ. After removal of 2 bases from V and 4 bases from J, the junction contained 7 bases not matched to a gene. For the CDR3, the DNA is TGCGCCAGCAGCTTCAAAGGACAGGGAATCTATGGCTACACCTTC. Protein sequence: CASSFKGQGIYGYTF.

V gene TRBV6-1 combines with J gene TRBJ2-7; D is ambiguous. Germline values: CDR1 MNHNS, CDR2 SASEGT. CDR3 length: 11 amino acids. Trimming shortened V by 7 bases and J by 3 bases, and 7 bases separated the two germline ends. CDR3 amino acids: CASTGGYEQYF. The CDR3, as DNA: TGTGCCAGCACCGGTGGCTACGAGCAGTACTTC.

The chain has TRBV25-1 and TRBJ2-3; 8 bases map to TRBD2. Germline V gene sequence: CDR1 MGHDK, CDR2 SYGVNS. The ends lost 3 bases at V and 3 bases at J; junction bases unmatched: 2. The CDR3 has 14 residues. This CDR3 reads CASSDGRVTDTQYF. DNA of the CDR3: TGTGCCAGCAGTGACGGGAGGGTGACAGATACGCAGTATTTT.

This clone showed up just once. The chain links TRBV2 to TRBJ2-7, with D unresolved. From germline, CDR1 is SNHLY and CDR2 FYNNEI. This CDR3 region has 14 residues. Trimming left V 2 bases short and J 4 bases short, with 12 bases between. CDR3 DNA: TGTGCCAGCAGTGAAATCCAACAGACGTACGAGCAGTACTTC. Translated, it gives CASSEIQQTYEQYF.

This rearrangement joins TRBV29-1 to TRBJ2-7, with 9 nucleotides matching TRBD1. Looked up from germline, CDR1 is SQVTM and CDR2 is ANQGSEA. With 4 bases clipped from V and 7 bases from J, the junction kept 11 bases outside the gene matches. The length of the CDR3 is 14 residues. The CDR3 loop is CSVGLGQGRWEQYF. The DNA of the CDR3 is TGCAGCGTTGGGTTGGGACAGGGTCGATGGGAGCAGTACTTC.

The V gene is TRBV25-1, the J gene TRBJ2-5; D is ambiguous. The V gene lost 1 base and the J gene lost 6 bases, with 3 bases spanning the gap. The CDR3 length is 11 residues. Germline-derived CDR1 and CDR2 are MGHDK and SYGVNS. CDR3 amino acids: CASSESKTQYF. In nucleotides, the CDR3 is TGTGCCAGCAGTGAATCAAAGACCCAGTACTTC.

This chain joins TRBV28 and TRBJ2-3, with D possibly matching TRBD2 (6 bases). The germline CDR1 and CDR2 sequences are MDHEN and SYDVKM. Trimming removed 2 bases at V and 2 bases at J, with 8 bases between. The CDR3 covers 14 residues. The CDR3 DNA sequence: TGTGCCAGCAGTTTACCGGGAGTCACAGATACGCAGTATTTT. This sequence encodes CASSLPGVTDTQYF.

This chain's CDR3 is CASSEVSGHQPQHF. DNA for the CDR3: TGTGCCAGCAGTGAAGTCTCGGGACATCAGCCCCAGCATTTT. The chain uses TRBV2 and TRBJ1-5; tentatively, D is TRBD1 (5 bases). Trimming removed 1 base from V and 5 bases from J, with 9 bases in between. The CDR3 extends over 14 amino acids. Germline CDR1 is SNHLY and CDR2 is FYNNEI. Full variable domain (rest looked up from reference TRBV2 and TRBJ1-5): EPEVTQTPSHQVTQMGQEVILRCVPISNHLYFYWYRQILGQKVEFLVSFYNNEISEKSEIFDDQFSVERPDGSNFTLKIRSTKLEDSAMYFCASSEVSGHQPQHFGDGTRLSIL.